This T cell receptor (beta chain) was identified during a study of blood T cell repertoires in COVID-19. Whole-study context: The United States, Italy and Spain were the sources of the acute and convalescent COVID-19 samples. T cells, B-cell-depleted T cells, or PBMCs provided the cDNA or gDNA that served as material.

The CDR3 extends over 13 amino acids. The trim removed 5 bases at V and 7 bases at J, leaving 7 bases unmatched. Germline V gives CDR1 SQVTM, CDR2 ANQGSEA. Original analysis: Estimation of nucleated cell counts was performed using reference gene primer amplification. Sequenced by immunoSEQ multiplex PCR; TCRdb stores in-frame clones only, minus some. Clonal size and the V and J genes are those of that table, whereas D and trimming came from the DNA. The top ten hold about 18% of the sample, which has around 130,000 clones, roughly 84% seen once. The rearrangement links TRBV29-1 to TRBJ1-4; 7 nucleotides line up with TRBD1. Specimen: peripheral blood. The sequence was collected from a woman older than 75 with acute or convalescent COVID-19. The CDR3 loop is CSVLKGAGEKLFF. In DNA form, the CDR3 reads TGCAGCGTTCTCAAGGGGGCAGGTGAAAAACTGTTTTTT.